This T cell receptor beta chain is from a study of CD8 T cells in ankylosing spondylitis. The study, taken as a whole, reports: There was reportedly significant enrichment of clones that were disease-linked in matched ankylosing spondylitis synovial fluid.

Germline assignment: CDR1 KGHDR and CDR2 SFDVKD. The CDR3 loop spans 11 amino acids. Trimming cost V 3 bases and J 7 bases, with 3 bases left between them. TCRdb redid the calling of the 5' RACE reads with MiXCR, one entry per CDR3 protein. Of roughly 180,000 distinct CDR3 sequences in the sample, approximately 10% are singletons; the top ten hold under 35%. This clonotype was counted ten times or more. Its target is unknown. The chain has TRBV24-1 and TRBJ2-1, with D hard to call. This clonotype was obtained from a male donor with ankylosing spondylitis or in good health (not recorded which). The sequencing sample was made of blood, either unsorted or a sorted T cell fraction (not recorded which). DNA for the CDR3: TGTGCCACCAGTGATCTAAATGAGCAGTTCTTC. This encodes CATSDLNEQFF.